One and the same sample provided the 27 T cell receptor beta chains below, sequenced in a study of T cells after yellow fever vaccination. MiXCR was run by TCRdb on the 5' RACE reads, yielding one entry per CDR3 protein. The table has about 300,000 distinct CDR3 sequences, around 7.3% seen once. Material: PBMCs, obtained roughly 46 days after the first yellow fever vaccination. The receptors come from a young man who received the YFV17D yellow fever vaccine.

This clonotype has a handful of counts. DNA of the CDR3: TGCGCCAGCAGCCCTGTCGGACAGAGGAACACTGAAGCTTTCTTT. Residues: CASSPVGQRNTEAFF. This rearrangement joins TRBV5-1 to TRBJ1-1; TRBD1 might be the D (6 bases). This CDR3 has 15 amino acids. Trimming took 4 bases from V and 1 from J, leaving 14 bases between them. Germline V lookup: CDR1 SGHRS, CDR2 YFSETQ.

This clonotype was detected many times. The rearrangement links TRBV12-3 or TRBV12-4 to TRBJ2-7; 10 bases map to TRBD1. This CDR3 has 12 amino acids. Losses at the gene ends were 6 bases for V and 10 bases for J; bases not matched to a gene: 6. The CDR3 sequence: CASRRTGGEQYF. Written as DNA, the CDR3 is TGTGCCAGCAGACGGACAGGGGGGGAACAGTACTTC.

The rearrangement joins TRBV5-4 to TRBJ2-7, with D possibly TRBD2 on 5 matching bases. Germline V gives CDR1 SGHNT, CDR2 YYREEE (reference sequence). With 4 bases removed from V and 0 bases from J, the gap between germline ends came to 8 bases. The CDR3 is made up of 13 amino acids. This CDR3 reads CASSDGDSYEQYF. CDR3 DNA sequence: TGTGCCAGCAGCGACGGGGACTCCTACGAGCAGTACTTC. Using reference TRBV5-4 and TRBJ2-7 for the parts outside the CDR3, the full variable domain is ETGVTQSPTHLIKTRGQQVTLRCSSQSGHNTVSWYQQALGQGPQFIFQYYREEENGRGNFPPRFSGLQFPNYSSELNVNALELDDSALYLCASSDGDSYEQYFGPGTRLTVT.

This clonotype was seen more than once but under ten times. The rearrangement uses TRBV5-4 and TRBJ1-4; 11 nucleotides match TRBD1. Germline V gene lookup returns CDR1 SGHNT and CDR2 YYREEE (reference sequence). V was clipped by 4 bases and J by 6 bases; unmatched bases: 5. The CDR3 covers 15 residues. The CDR3 spells CASSPPGQGDEKLFF. The DNA for the CDR3 is TGTGCCAGCAGCCCGCCGGGACAGGGGGATGAAAAACTGTTTTTT.

A few counts support this clonotype. The chain carries TRBV20-1 and TRBJ2-2; D unclear. Germline V lookup: CDR1 DFQATT, CDR2 SNEGSKA (reference sequence). The CDR3 is 18 residues long. Deletions cut 0 bases from V and 0 bases from J, with 17 bases between. The CDR3 loop is CSARDLKLESANTGELFF. Written as DNA, the CDR3 is TGCAGTGCTAGAGATCTTAAGTTAGAAAGCGCGAACACCGGGGAGCTGTTTTTT.

This clonotype was counted between two and nine times. The chain links TRBV4-1 to TRBJ1-1; D possibly corresponds to TRBD1 (6 bases). The CDR3 is made up of 15 amino acids. Trimming removed 4 bases at V and 7 bases at J, with 19 bases between. Germline lookup yields CDR1 MGHRA and CDR2 YSYEKL. As DNA, the CDR3 is TGCGCCAGCAGCCTGCAAACAGGGATTGACGGTGAAGCTTTCTTT. It yields the protein CASSLQTGIDGEAFF.

The chain links TRBV5-1 to TRBJ2-7, with D unresolved. Germline lookup yields CDR1 SGHRS and CDR2 YFSETQ. V shed 0 bases and J shed 3 bases, with 10 bases lying between them. This CDR3 region has 14 residues. DNA of the CDR3: TGCGCCAGCAGCTTGGAATCTAGGGACTACGAGCAGTACGTC. Its translation: CASSLESRDYEQYV.

This clonotype appeared many times. The chain has TRBV9 and TRBJ2-7, with D tentatively TRBD1 (5 bases). Germline loops: CDR1 SGDLS, CDR2 YYNGEE. V shed 0 bases and J shed 4 bases, with 8 bases lying between them. This CDR3 is built from 13 residues. The chain's CDR3 is CASSVGGRYEQYF. CDR3 nucleotide sequence: TGTGCCAGCAGCGTAGGGGGCCGGTACGAGCAGTACTTC.

This clonotype was recorded at least ten times. The rearrangement joins TRBV5-1 to TRBJ2-3, with 8 nucleotides matching TRBD1. J was trimmed by 2 bases and V by 4 bases; bases with no gene match: 6. Germline assignment: CDR1 SGHRS and CDR2 YFSETQ. The CDR3 consists of 15 residues. As DNA, the CDR3 is TGCGCCAGCAGCCCCGGACAGGGCGACACAGATACGCAGTATTTT. Its protein is CASSPGQGDTDTQYF.

This clonotype was seen a handful of times. The J gene is TRBJ2-3, the V gene TRBV7-9; D gene ambiguous. Per germline, CDR1 SEHNR and CDR2 FQNEAQ (reference sequence). This CDR3 spans 15 amino acids. With 3 bases removed from V and 0 bases from J, the gap between germline ends came to 10 bases. This CDR3 is CASSLTGLSTDTQYF. In DNA, the CDR3 is TGTGCCAGCAGCTTGACGGGCCTTAGCACAGATACGCAGTATTTT.

Notes on this clonotype: One base away lies a much larger clone, so this may be a sequencing read error. Given the absence of the conserved phenylalanine or tryptophan at the CDR3 end, a read error is likely. V and J are TRBV7-8 and TRBJ2-1; a weak D match, TRBD2 (5 bases). Trimming pared 0 bases from V and 7 bases from J, leaving 13 bases between. CDR3 length: 15 amino acids. The germline V gene has CDR1 SGHVS and CDR2 FQNEAQ. For the CDR3, the DNA is TGTGCCAGCAGCTTAGCGCTGGGCCGCGGGAATGAGCAGTTCATC. Amino acids: CASSLALGRGNEQFI.

This chain connects TRBV5-5 to TRBJ1-5; 7 positions agree with TRBD1. The CDR3 loop spans 14 amino acids. With 5 bases clipped from V and 1 base from J, the junction kept 3 bases outside the gene matches. Germline V gives CDR1 SGHKS, CDR2 YYEKEE (reference sequence). The DNA for the CDR3 is TGTGCCAGCAGGCAGGGGGTCAGCAATCAGCCCCAGCATTTT. It is translated as CASRQGVSNQPQHF.

This chain links TRBV7-9 with TRBJ1-6; 9 positions match TRBD1. With V trimmed by 7 bases and J by 6 bases, 4 bases remained unmatched. The CDR3 spans 14 residues. Germline values: CDR1 SEHNR, CDR2 FQNEAQ (reference sequence). The CDR3 region is CASKGGQGNSPLHF. CDR3 nucleotide sequence: TGTGCCAGCAAGGGGGGACAGGGTAATTCACCCCTCCACTTT.

At least ten counts were recorded for this clonotype. V is TRBV2 and J is TRBJ1-5; D remains ambiguous. CDR1 SNHLY and CDR2 FYNNEI come from the germline V gene. The CDR3 is made up of 13 amino acids. Deletions cut 3 bases from V and 7 bases from J, with 10 bases between. The DNA of the CDR3 is TGTGCCAGCAGTGATGGGTCAGGACAGCCCCAGCATTTT. Protein product: CASSDGSGQPQHF.

This clonotype was seen only a few times. The V and J genes are TRBV5-1 and TRBJ1-2, with a possible D match to TRBD1 (6 bases). V was pared by 3 bases and J by 6 bases, with 12 bases between. CDR3 length: 13 residues. The germline CDR1 and CDR2 sequences are SGHRS and YFSETQ. The CDR3 sequence is CASSSTGSHGYTF. The CDR3 DNA sequence: TGCGCCAGCAGCTCCACAGGGTCCCATGGCTACACCTTC.

This clonotype was counted many times. This chain's CDR3 is CASSLAKEQYF. The CDR3 DNA reads as TGTGCCAGCAGCTTAGCGAAAGAGCAGTACTTC. The rearrangement joins TRBV7-8 to TRBJ2-7, with D uncertain. The CDR3 totals 11 residues. Germline CDR1 is SGHVS and CDR2 is FQNEAQ. Deletions cut 0 bases from V and 7 bases from J, with 4 bases between.

The sample holds many counts of this clonotype. This rearrangement joins TRBV12-3 or TRBV12-4 to TRBJ2-1; no reliable D call. The CDR3 has 11 amino acids. Trimming stripped 5 bases from V and 8 bases from J, with 7 bases between. CDR3 amino acids: CASSPRDEQFF. CDR3 nucleotide sequence: TGTGCCAGCAGTCCTAGGGATGAGCAGTTCTTC.

In its sample, this clonotype was seen many times. The chain carries TRBV29-1 and TRBJ2-1, with D perhaps matching TRBD2 (6 bases). Germline lookup yields CDR1 SQVTM and CDR2 ANQGSEA. This CDR3 has 12 residues. Trimming took 7 bases from V and 3 from J, leaving 10 bases between them. The CDR3 nucleotides are TGCAGCGCCGTCGGGGGCTACAATGAGCAGTTCTTC. Translating it yields CSAVGGYNEQFF.

V gene TRBV18 combines with J gene TRBJ2-5, with TRBD1 as a possible D gene (6 bases). V was trimmed by 6 bases and J by 1 base, leaving 12 bases between them. The germline gives CDR1 KGHSH, CDR2 LQKENI. There are 14 residues in the CDR3. The CDR3 DNA reads as TGTGCCAGCTCCGTTACAGGGACCCAAGAGACCCAGTACTTC. This gives the protein CASSVTGTQETQYF.

A few counts support this clonotype. The chain has TRBV9 and TRBJ2-5, with D maybe TRBD2 (7 bases). V was pared by 0 bases and J by 5 bases, with 8 bases between. CDR1 is SGDLS, CDR2 YYNGEE, per germline. CDR3 size: 13 residues. The CDR3 sequence is CASSVGGGETQYF. CDR3 sequence (DNA): TGTGCCAGCAGCGTAGGGGGGGGCGAGACCCAGTACTTC.

This clonotype was seen a few times. This chain links TRBV12-3 or TRBV12-4 with TRBJ2-7; weak D call: TRBD1 (6 bases). The CDR3 has 13 residues. V was shortened by 7 bases and J by 3 bases, with 13 bases between the two germline ends. The CDR3 DNA reads as TGTGCCAGCAAAAGGGACACCTACTACGAGCAGTACTTC. Protein sequence: CASKRDTYYEQYF.

This clonotype was observed a handful of times. The V and J genes are TRBV7-3 and TRBJ2-5; 11 bases are shared with TRBD2. The germline CDR1 and CDR2 sequences are SGHTA and FQGTGA. The CDR3 extends over 16 amino acids. With 5 bases clipped from V and 6 bases from J, the junction kept 11 bases outside the gene matches. The CDR3 DNA is TGTGCCAGCAGCCCAAATAGCGGGGGGGCCAGGAAGACCCAGTACTTC. It codes for CASSPNSGGARKTQYF.

This clonotype was detected a few times. The chain links TRBV23-1 to TRBJ1-5; D gene ambiguous. TRBV23-1 qualifies as an ORF whose function is uncertain. The CDR3 covers 17 residues. Trimming pared 2 bases from V and 3 bases from J, leaving 17 bases between. This chain's CDR3 is CASSQPWRRLHNQPQHF. The CDR3 DNA follows: TGCGCCAGCAGTCAACCTTGGCGACGGCTCCACAATCAGCCCCAGCATTTT.

The chain has TRBV20-1 and TRBJ1-5; a possible D gene is TRBD1 (6 bases). The germline CDR1 and CDR2 sequences are DFQATT and SNEGSKA (reference sequence). V lost 5 bases and J 7 bases, leaving 15 bases between the germline ends. The CDR3 length is 13 residues. The CDR3 DNA is TGCAGTGCTTCACAGGGTCCGGGCCAGCCCCAGCATTTT. This encodes CSASQGPGQPQHF.

The chain combines TRBV6-2 or TRBV6-3 with TRBJ1-2; tentative D call: TRBD1 (5 bases). The V gene lost 5 bases and the J gene lost 4 bases, with 17 bases spanning the gap. Germline V CDR1 and CDR2: MNHEY, SVGEGT. CDR3 length equals 15 residues. This chain's CDR3 is CASSSSSGRSYGYTF. CDR3 coding DNA: TGTGCCAGCAGTAGTTCGTCAGGGCGAAGCTATGGCTACACCTTC.

At least ten counts were recorded for this clonotype. The chain combines TRBV5-5 with TRBJ2-2; a possible D gene is TRBD2 (6 bases). The CDR3 covers 14 residues. Per germline, CDR1 SGHKS and CDR2 YYEKEE (reference sequence). Trimming took off 3 bases at V and 4 bases at J, with 10 bases between the two ends. CDR3 region: CASSWQGGTGELFF. The CDR3 region has the DNA TGTGCCAGCAGCTGGCAGGGAGGCACCGGGGAGCTGTTTTTT. Combining the CDR3 with reference TRBV5-5 and TRBJ2-2 gives the whole variable domain DAGVTQSPTHLIKTRGQQVTLRCSPISGHKSVSWYQQVLGQGPQFIFQYYEKEERGRGNFPDRFSARQFPNYSSELNVNALLLGDSALYLCASSWQGGTGELFFGEGSRLTVL.

The chain joins TRBV4-3 to TRBJ2-3; D is perhaps TRBD2 (5 bases). Germline V gene sequence: CDR1 LGHNA, CDR2 YSLEER. The V gene lost 0 bases and the J gene lost 6 bases, with 19 bases spanning the gap. This CDR3 region has 17 residues. The CDR3 loop is CASSQEVMGSPGDTQYF. In nucleotides, the CDR3 is TGCGCCAGCAGCCAAGAGGTTATGGGGAGCCCCGGGGATACGCAGTATTTT.